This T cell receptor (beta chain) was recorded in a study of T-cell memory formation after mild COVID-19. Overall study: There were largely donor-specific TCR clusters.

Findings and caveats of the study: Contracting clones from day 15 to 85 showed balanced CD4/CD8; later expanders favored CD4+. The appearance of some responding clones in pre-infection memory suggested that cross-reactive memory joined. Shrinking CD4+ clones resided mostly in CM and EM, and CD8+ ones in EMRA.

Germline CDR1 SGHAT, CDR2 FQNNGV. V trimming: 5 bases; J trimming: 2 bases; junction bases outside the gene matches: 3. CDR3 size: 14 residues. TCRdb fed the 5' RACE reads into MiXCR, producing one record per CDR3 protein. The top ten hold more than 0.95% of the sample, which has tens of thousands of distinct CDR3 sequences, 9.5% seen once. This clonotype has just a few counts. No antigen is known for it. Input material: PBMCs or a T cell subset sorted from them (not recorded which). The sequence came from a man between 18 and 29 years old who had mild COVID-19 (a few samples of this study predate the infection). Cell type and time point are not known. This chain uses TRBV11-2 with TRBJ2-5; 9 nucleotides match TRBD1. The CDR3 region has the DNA TGTGCCAGCAGCCCCGACAGGGGGCAAGAGACCCAGTACTTC. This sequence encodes CASSPDRGQETQYF.